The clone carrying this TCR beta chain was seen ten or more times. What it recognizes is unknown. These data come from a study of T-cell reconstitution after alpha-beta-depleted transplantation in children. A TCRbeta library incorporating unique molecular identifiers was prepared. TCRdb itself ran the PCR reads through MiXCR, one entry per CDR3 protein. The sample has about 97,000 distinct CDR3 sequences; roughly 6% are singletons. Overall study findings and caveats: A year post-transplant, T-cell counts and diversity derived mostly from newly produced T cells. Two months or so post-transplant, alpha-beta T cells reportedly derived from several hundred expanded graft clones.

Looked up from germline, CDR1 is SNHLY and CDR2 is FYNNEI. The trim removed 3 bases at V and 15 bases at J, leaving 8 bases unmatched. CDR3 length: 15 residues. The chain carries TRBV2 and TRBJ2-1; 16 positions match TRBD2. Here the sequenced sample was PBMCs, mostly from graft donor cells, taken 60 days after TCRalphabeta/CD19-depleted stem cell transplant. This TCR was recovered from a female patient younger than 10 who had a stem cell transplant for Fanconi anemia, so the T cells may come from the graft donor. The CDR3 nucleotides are TGTGCCAGCAGTGAGGAGGGACTAGCGGGGGGGCGGCGGTTCTTC. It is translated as CASSEEGLAGGRRFF.